The rows below give T cell receptor beta chains drawn from one sample of a study of blood T cell repertoires in COVID-19. Some clones are missing from TCRdb's copy, which holds only in-frame ones; the method was immunoSEQ multiplex PCR. Seen here are around 150,000 clones, about 84% observed once, and the top ten hold 4.5% to 7.5%. Material: PBMCs or T cells enriched from blood (not recorded which). The receptor set was obtained from a man between 40 and 49 years old who had recovered from COVID-19. CDR3s include the opening cysteine and the closing phenylalanine or tryptophan. Each record gives: J gene, clone size, D gene, V gene, CDR3 DNA, CDR3 protein. D genes are given only for firm matches. Size is omitted from some rows. Given values are once, few, many or a class for expanded clones.

j_call: TRBJ1-4
clone_size: NA
d_call: NA
v_call: TRBV3-1/TRBV3-2
cdr3_nt: TGTGCCAGCAGCCAAGGGGCGACTAATGAAAAACTGTTTTTT
cdr3_aa: CASSQGATNEKLFF

j_call: TRBJ1-5
clone_size: NA
d_call: NA
v_call: TRBV6-4
cdr3_nt: TGTGCCAGCACCCAGGACAGAAGCAATCAGCCCCAGCATTTT
cdr3_aa: CASTQDRSNQPQHF

j_call: TRBJ1-2
clone_size: NA
d_call: NA
v_call: TRBV4-2
cdr3_nt: TGTGCCAGCAGCCAACCCCAGGGGACGCTGGGAACTAACTATGGCTACACCTTC
cdr3_aa: CASSQPQGTLGTNYGYTF

j_call: TRBJ2-6
clone_size: NA
d_call: NA
v_call: TRBV27
cdr3_nt: TGTGCCAGCAGTTTACAGGGGTCTAACGTCCTGACTTTC
cdr3_aa: CASSLQGSNVLTF

j_call: TRBJ2-5
clone_size: NA
d_call: NA
v_call: TRBV19
cdr3_nt: TGTGCCAGCGGGGTACCGCCACAAGAGACCCAGTACTTC
cdr3_aa: CASGVPPQETQYF

j_call: TRBJ1-2
clone_size: NA
d_call: NA
v_call: TRBV5-1
cdr3_nt: TGCGCCAGCAGCCCGGAGGGCTCTCGGGGCTACACCTTC
cdr3_aa: CASSPEGSRGYTF

j_call: TRBJ2-5
clone_size: NA
d_call: TRBD2
v_call: TRBV3-1/TRBV3-2
cdr3_nt: TGTGCCAGCAGCCAGAATAGCGGGGGGGCCGAGGAGACCCAGTACTTC
cdr3_aa: CASSQNSGGAEETQYF

j_call: TRBJ1-1
clone_size: NA
d_call: NA
v_call: TRBV4-1
cdr3_nt: TGCGCCAGCAGCCAAGAATCTCAGGGGAAGGCTGAAGCTTTCTTT
cdr3_aa: CASSQESQGKAEAFF

j_call: TRBJ1-3
clone_size: NA
d_call: NA
v_call: TRBV7-3
cdr3_nt: TGTGCCAGCAGCCCAGGCCCTGGAAACACCATATATTTT
cdr3_aa: CASSPGPGNTIYF

j_call: TRBJ2-3
clone_size: NA
d_call: TRBD2
v_call: TRBV18
cdr3_nt: TGTGCCAGCTCACCGTCGCTGACTAGCGGGGAGAGTCACACAGATACGCAGTATTTT
cdr3_aa: CASSPSLTSGESHTDTQYF

j_call: TRBJ1-5
clone_size: NA
d_call: NA
v_call: TRBV2
cdr3_nt: TGTGCCAGCACCGAAACCCCCCAGGGGCCCCAGCATTTT
cdr3_aa: CASTETPQGPQHF

j_call: TRBJ2-1
clone_size: once
d_call: NA
v_call: TRBV12-5
cdr3_nt: TGTGCTAGTGGTTCGGGGGGCCGCTCCTACAATGAGCAGTTCTTC
cdr3_aa: CASGSGGRSYNEQFF

j_call: TRBJ2-5
clone_size: NA
d_call: NA
v_call: TRBV4-1
cdr3_nt: TGCGCCAGCAGCCGGCAACCGGGTCCCTTTTCGGAGACCCAGTACTTC
cdr3_aa: CASSRQPGPFSETQYF

j_call: TRBJ1-2
clone_size: NA
d_call: NA
v_call: TRBV5-6
cdr3_nt: TGTGCCAGCAGCTTTTGGGAGGGCGTCGTCTATGGCTACACCTTC
cdr3_aa: CASSFWEGVVYGYTF

j_call: TRBJ1-2
clone_size: NA
d_call: NA
v_call: TRBV11-2
cdr3_nt: TGTGCCAGCAGCCTACGTAACTATGGCTACACCTTC
cdr3_aa: CASSLRNYGYTF

j_call: TRBJ2-1
clone_size: NA
d_call: NA
v_call: TRBV18
cdr3_nt: TGTGCCAGCTCACCCCTAGGGGGCAATGAGCAGTTCTTC
cdr3_aa: CASSPLGGNEQFF

j_call: TRBJ1-2
clone_size: NA
d_call: TRBD1
v_call: TRBV2
cdr3_nt: TGTGCCAGCACCAGAGAAGGACAGGGAAGTGGCTACACCTTC
cdr3_aa: CASTREGQGSGYTF

j_call: TRBJ2-3
clone_size: once
d_call: TRBD2
v_call: TRBV20-1
cdr3_nt: TGCAGTGCTAGTCCCAGCGGGGGGGCGTCAGATACGCAGTATTTT
cdr3_aa: CSASPSGGASDTQYF

j_call: TRBJ2-2
clone_size: NA
d_call: NA
v_call: TRBV5-1
cdr3_nt: TGCGCCAGCAGCTTGATTCGGTCCGCGAACACCGGGGAGCTGTTTTTT
cdr3_aa: CASSLIRSANTGELFF

j_call: TRBJ1-1
clone_size: NA
d_call: TRBD1
v_call: TRBV7-2
cdr3_nt: TGTGCCAGCAGTTGGACAGGGGGCGCCTCAGCTTTCTTT
cdr3_aa: CASSWTGGASAFF

j_call: TRBJ1-2
clone_size: NA
d_call: TRBD1
v_call: TRBV19
cdr3_nt: TGTGCCAGTACCACCTCAGGGGGCCGCTATGGCTACACCTTC
cdr3_aa: CASTTSGGRYGYTF

j_call: TRBJ1-4
clone_size: once
d_call: NA
v_call: TRBV3-1/TRBV3-2
cdr3_nt: TGTGCCAGCACCACCCTCTCGGGGGGATCAAATGAAAAACTGTTTTTT
cdr3_aa: CASTTLSGGSNEKLFF

j_call: TRBJ2-7
clone_size: NA
d_call: NA
v_call: TRBV28
cdr3_nt: TGTGCCAGCAGTTTAGGGCAGGGCGGCTACGAGCAGTACTTC
cdr3_aa: CASSLGQGGYEQYF

j_call: TRBJ1-4
clone_size: many
d_call: TRBD1
v_call: TRBV30
cdr3_nt: TGTGCCTGGAGTGACGGGACAGGGTTTGAAAAACTGTTTTTT
cdr3_aa: CAWSDGTGFEKLFF

j_call: TRBJ1-3
clone_size: NA
d_call: NA
v_call: TRBV4-1
cdr3_nt: TGCGCCAGCAGCCAAGCGGGGACTGGAAACACCATATATTTT
cdr3_aa: CASSQAGTGNTIYF

j_call: TRBJ2-7
clone_size: few
d_call: TRBD1
v_call: TRBV7-7
cdr3_nt: TGTGCCAGCAGCAGGGACAGGGTAGCCGGAGAGCAGTACTTC
cdr3_aa: CASSRDRVAGEQYF

j_call: TRBJ2-5
clone_size: NA
d_call: TRBD1
v_call: TRBV27
cdr3_nt: TGTGCCAGCAGCCCAGGGGGCTCGGAGACCCAGTACTTC
cdr3_aa: CASSPGGSETQYF

j_call: TRBJ1-3
clone_size: NA
d_call: NA
v_call: TRBV30
cdr3_nt: TGTGCCTGGAGTCCGTCCTACGCCCGGAACACCATATATTTT
cdr3_aa: CAWSPSYARNTIYF

j_call: TRBJ2-2
clone_size: NA
d_call: TRBD1
v_call: TRBV7-8
cdr3_nt: TGTGCCAGCAGCTTAGGGGACAGGGTAATCGGGGAGCTGTTTTTT
cdr3_aa: CASSLGDRVIGELFF

j_call: TRBJ1-2
clone_size: NA
d_call: NA
v_call: TRBV6-5
cdr3_nt: TGTGCCAGCAGTTATTCCTATCTGGGGCCTCTCGGCTACACCTTC
cdr3_aa: CASSYSYLGPLGYTF

j_call: TRBJ1-5
clone_size: NA
d_call: NA
v_call: TRBV2
cdr3_nt: TGTGCCAGCAGCGCTGGGGGGGATCAGCCCCAGCATTTT
cdr3_aa: CASSAGGDQPQHF

j_call: TRBJ2-2
clone_size: once
d_call: TRBD1
v_call: TRBV2
cdr3_nt: TGTGCCAGCAGAGCTGGACAGGTCCTGACCGGGGAGCTGTTTTTT
cdr3_aa: CASRAGQVLTGELFF

j_call: TRBJ1-3
clone_size: few
d_call: TRBD1
v_call: TRBV12-5
cdr3_nt: TGTGCTAGTGGTCCAGGGACAGGTAATTCTGGAAACACCATATATTTT
cdr3_aa: CASGPGTGNSGNTIYF

j_call: TRBJ2-2
clone_size: few
d_call: TRBD1
v_call: TRBV4-2
cdr3_nt: TGTGCCAGCAGCCAAGGGGAGGGGACAGGGGACACCGGGGAGCTGTTTTTT
cdr3_aa: CASSQGEGTGDTGELFF

j_call: TRBJ2-1
clone_size: NA
d_call: NA
v_call: TRBV6-4
cdr3_nt: TGTGCCATTAGCGATGAGCAGTTCTTC
cdr3_aa: CAISDEQFF

j_call: TRBJ1-3
clone_size: NA
d_call: TRBD1
v_call: TRBV6-5
cdr3_nt: TGTGCCAGCAGAAGACAGGGCTCTGGAAACACCATATATTTT
cdr3_aa: CASRRQGSGNTIYF

j_call: TRBJ2-5
clone_size: NA
d_call: NA
v_call: TRBV30
cdr3_nt: TGTGCCTGGAGTGTAGTTGGGAGAGAGACCCAGTACTTC
cdr3_aa: CAWSVVGRETQYF

j_call: TRBJ2-2
clone_size: NA
d_call: TRBD2
v_call: TRBV11-2
cdr3_nt: TGTGCCAGCAGCCCACTAGCGGGGGGGCTGGGCACCGGGGAGCTGTTTTTT
cdr3_aa: CASSPLAGGLGTGELFF

j_call: TRBJ1-4
clone_size: NA
d_call: TRBD1
v_call: TRBV30
cdr3_nt: TGTGCCTTGACTGGACAGGGCAATGAAAAACTGTTTTTT
cdr3_aa: CALTGQGNEKLFF

j_call: TRBJ2-3
clone_size: once
d_call: TRBD2
v_call: TRBV11-2
cdr3_nt: TGTGCCAGCAGCTTAGGCATGAACGGGGGGACCTGGGATACGCAGTATTTT
cdr3_aa: CASSLGMNGGTWDTQYF

j_call: TRBJ2-2
clone_size: NA
d_call: TRBD1
v_call: TRBV7-9
cdr3_nt: TGTGCCAGCAGCTCCGACAGGGATCATAGGAACACCGGGGAGCTGTTTTTT
cdr3_aa: CASSSDRDHRNTGELFF

j_call: TRBJ1-6
clone_size: few
d_call: NA
v_call: TRBV4-1
cdr3_nt: TGCGCCAGCAGCCAACCCTGGGAAGGGAGGGGTTCACCCCTCCACTTT
cdr3_aa: CASSQPWEGRGSPLHF

j_call: TRBJ2-1
clone_size: NA
d_call: TRBD2
v_call: TRBV5-6
cdr3_nt: TGTGCCAGCAGCTTGGCGGCCAGGGCGGGGGGCCTTCGGTACAATGAGCAGTTCTTC
cdr3_aa: CASSLAARAGGLRYNEQFF

j_call: TRBJ1-6
clone_size: NA
d_call: TRBD1
v_call: TRBV9
cdr3_nt: TGTGCCAGCAGCGCCGGCCAGGGGGCAAATTCACCCCTCCACTTT
cdr3_aa: CASSAGQGANSPLHF

j_call: TRBJ1-1
clone_size: NA
d_call: NA
v_call: TRBV30
cdr3_nt: TGTGCCTGGAGCCTGACAGCGAACACTGAAGCTTTCTTT
cdr3_aa: CAWSLTANTEAFF

j_call: TRBJ2-5
clone_size: few
d_call: TRBD1
v_call: TRBV29-1
cdr3_nt: TGCAGCGTTGTAAAACAGGGGGGACGGGGGGAGACCCAGTACTTC
cdr3_aa: CSVVKQGGRGETQYF

j_call: TRBJ1-1
clone_size: NA
d_call: NA
v_call: TRBV11-3
cdr3_nt: TGTGCCAGCAGCTTAGGTACGGAGATGCCGAACACTGAAGCTTTCTTT
cdr3_aa: CASSLGTEMPNTEAFF

j_call: TRBJ1-1
clone_size: NA
d_call: NA
v_call: TRBV4-1
cdr3_nt: TGCGCCAGCAGCCAAGATCCGACACTCAAAATTGAAGCTTTCTTT
cdr3_aa: CASSQDPTLKIEAFF

j_call: TRBJ2-2
clone_size: NA
d_call: NA
v_call: TRBV19
cdr3_nt: TGTGCCAGTAGTATCTTCGCGAACACCGGGGAGCTGTTTTTT
cdr3_aa: CASSIFANTGELFF

j_call: TRBJ2-1
clone_size: NA
d_call: NA
v_call: TRBV6-5
cdr3_nt: TGTGCCAGTTCGGGACACTACTACAATGAGCAGTTCTTC
cdr3_aa: CASSGHYYNEQFF

j_call: TRBJ1-5
clone_size: NA
d_call: NA
v_call: TRBV24-1
cdr3_nt: TGTGCCACCAGTGAGAACGGGAGGGGCAATCAGCCCCAGCATTTT
cdr3_aa: CATSENGRGNQPQHF